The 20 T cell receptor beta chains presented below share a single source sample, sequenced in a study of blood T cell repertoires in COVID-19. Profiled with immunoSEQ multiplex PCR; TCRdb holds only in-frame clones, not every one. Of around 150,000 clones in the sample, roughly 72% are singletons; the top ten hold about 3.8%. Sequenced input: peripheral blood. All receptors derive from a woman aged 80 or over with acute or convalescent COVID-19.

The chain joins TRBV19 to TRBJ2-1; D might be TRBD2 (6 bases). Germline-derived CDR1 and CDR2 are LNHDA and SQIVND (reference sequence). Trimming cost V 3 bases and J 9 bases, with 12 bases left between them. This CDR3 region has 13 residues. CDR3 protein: CASSIRASVEQFF. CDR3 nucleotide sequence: TGTGCCAGTAGTATCAGGGCTAGCGTTGAGCAGTTCTTC.

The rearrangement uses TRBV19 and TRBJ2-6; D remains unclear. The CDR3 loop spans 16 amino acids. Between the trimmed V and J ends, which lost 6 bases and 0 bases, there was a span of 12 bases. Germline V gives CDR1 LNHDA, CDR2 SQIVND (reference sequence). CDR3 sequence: CASRSSGSSGANVLTF. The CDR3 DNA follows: TGTGCCAGTAGGTCGTCGGGTAGCTCTGGGGCCAACGTCCTGACTTTC.

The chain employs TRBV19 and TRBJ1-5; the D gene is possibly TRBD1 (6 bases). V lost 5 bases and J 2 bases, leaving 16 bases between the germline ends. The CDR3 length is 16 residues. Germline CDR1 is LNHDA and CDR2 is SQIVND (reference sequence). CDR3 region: CASSAITGKRNQPQHF. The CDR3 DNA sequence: TGTGCCAGTAGTGCAATAACAGGGAAGCGCAATCAGCCCCAGCATTTT.

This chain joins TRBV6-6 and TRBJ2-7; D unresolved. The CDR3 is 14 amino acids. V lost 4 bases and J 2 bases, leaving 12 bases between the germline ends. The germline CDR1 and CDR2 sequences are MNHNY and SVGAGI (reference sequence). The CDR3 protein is CASSLRAATYEQYF. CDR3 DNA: TGTGCCAGCAGTTTAAGAGCTGCCACCTACGAGCAGTACTTC.

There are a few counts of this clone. The CDR3 reads CASSRGVATSSYEQYF. In DNA, the CDR3 is TGTGCCAGCAGCCGCGGGGTGGCAACAAGCTCCTACGAGCAGTACTTC. The rearrangement joins TRBV13 to TRBJ2-7; tentative D call: TRBD2 (6 bases). This CDR3 has 16 residues. Germline-derived CDR1 and CDR2 are PRHDT and FYEKMQ (reference sequence). With 5 bases removed from V and 0 bases from J, the gap between germline ends came to 17 bases.

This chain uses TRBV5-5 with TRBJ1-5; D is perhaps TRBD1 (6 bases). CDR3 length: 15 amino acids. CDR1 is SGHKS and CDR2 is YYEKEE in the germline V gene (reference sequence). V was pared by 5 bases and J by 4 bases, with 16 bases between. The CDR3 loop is CASRKGDVVNQPQHF. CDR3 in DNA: TGTGCCAGCAGAAAGGGGGACGTCGTAAATCAGCCCCAGCATTTT.

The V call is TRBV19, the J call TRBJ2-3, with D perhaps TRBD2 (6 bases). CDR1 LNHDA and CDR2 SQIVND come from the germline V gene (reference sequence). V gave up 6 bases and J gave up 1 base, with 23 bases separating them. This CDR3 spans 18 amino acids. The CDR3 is CASRPAGRQTPGTDTQYF. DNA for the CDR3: TGTGCCAGTAGGCCGGCGGGACGCCAAACGCCTGGCACAGATACGCAGTATTTT.

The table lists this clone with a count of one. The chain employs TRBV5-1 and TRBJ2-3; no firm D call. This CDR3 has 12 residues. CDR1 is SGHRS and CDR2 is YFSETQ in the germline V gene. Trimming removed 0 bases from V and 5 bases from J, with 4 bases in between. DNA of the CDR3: TGCGCCAGCAGCTTGGCCGGAGATACGCAGTATTTT. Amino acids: CASSLAGDTQYF.

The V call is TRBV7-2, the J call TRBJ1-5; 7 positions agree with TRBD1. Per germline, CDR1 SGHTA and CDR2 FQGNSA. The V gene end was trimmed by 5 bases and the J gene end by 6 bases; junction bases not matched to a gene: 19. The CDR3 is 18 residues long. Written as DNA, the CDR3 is TGTGCCAGCAGCCCTATACCCTCTCTGACAGGGTGGAGTCAGCCCCAGCATTTT. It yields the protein CASSPIPSLTGWSQPQHF. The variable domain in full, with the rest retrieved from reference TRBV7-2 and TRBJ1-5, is GAGVSQSPSNKVTEKGKDVELRCDPISGHTALYWYRQSLGQGLEFLIYFQGNSAPDKSGLPSDRFSAERTGGSVSTLTIQRTQQEDSAVYLCASSPIPSLTGWSQPQHFGDGTRLSIL.

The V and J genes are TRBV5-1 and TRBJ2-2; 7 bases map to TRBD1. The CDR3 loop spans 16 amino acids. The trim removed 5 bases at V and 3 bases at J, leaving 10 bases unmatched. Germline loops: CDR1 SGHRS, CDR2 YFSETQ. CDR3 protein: CASRPTTGMDTGELFF. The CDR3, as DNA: TGCGCCAGCAGACCTACGACAGGGATGGACACCGGGGAGCTGTTTTTT.

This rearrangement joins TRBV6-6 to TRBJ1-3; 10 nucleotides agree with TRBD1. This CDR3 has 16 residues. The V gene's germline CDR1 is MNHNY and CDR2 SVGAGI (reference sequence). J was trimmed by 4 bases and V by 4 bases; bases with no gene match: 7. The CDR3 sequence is CASSLLGTGAGNTIYF. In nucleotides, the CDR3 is TGTGCCAGCAGTTTACTAGGGACAGGGGCAGGAAACACCATATATTTT.

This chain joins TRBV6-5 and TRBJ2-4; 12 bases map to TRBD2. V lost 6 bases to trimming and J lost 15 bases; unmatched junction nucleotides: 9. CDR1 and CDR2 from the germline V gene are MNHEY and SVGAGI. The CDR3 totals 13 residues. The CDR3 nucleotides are TGTGCCAGCAGCCCGACTAGCGGGAGAGCGTCGTACTTC. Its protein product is CASSPTSGRASYF.

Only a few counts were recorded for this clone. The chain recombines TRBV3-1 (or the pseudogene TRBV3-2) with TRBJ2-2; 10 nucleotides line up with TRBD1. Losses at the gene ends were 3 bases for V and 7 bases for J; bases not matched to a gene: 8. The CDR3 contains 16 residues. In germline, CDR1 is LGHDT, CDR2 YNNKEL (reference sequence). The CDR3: CASSHLRDRGVGELFF. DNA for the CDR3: TGTGCCAGCAGCCATCTCCGGGACAGGGGCGTCGGGGAGCTGTTTTTT.

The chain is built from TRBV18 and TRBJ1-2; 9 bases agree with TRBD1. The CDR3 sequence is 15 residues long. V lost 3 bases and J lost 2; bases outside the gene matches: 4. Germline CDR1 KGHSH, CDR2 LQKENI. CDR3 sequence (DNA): TGTGCCAGCTCACCTACGGGACAGGGCAACTATGGCTACACCTTC. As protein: CASSPTGQGNYGYTF.

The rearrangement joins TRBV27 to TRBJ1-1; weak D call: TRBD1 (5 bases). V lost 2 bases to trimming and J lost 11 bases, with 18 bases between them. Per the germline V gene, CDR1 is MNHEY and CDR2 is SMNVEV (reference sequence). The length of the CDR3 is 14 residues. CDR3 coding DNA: TGTGCCAGCAGTTTAGCTTGGGGGGTGGCGTCCGCTTTCTTT. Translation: CASSLAWGVASAFF.

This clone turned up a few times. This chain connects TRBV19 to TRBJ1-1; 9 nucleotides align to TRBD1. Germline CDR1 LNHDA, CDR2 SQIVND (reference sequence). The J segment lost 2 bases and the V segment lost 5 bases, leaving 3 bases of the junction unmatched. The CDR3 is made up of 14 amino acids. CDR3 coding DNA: TGTGCCAGTAGTCTGGACAGGGGTAACACTGAAGCTTTCTTT. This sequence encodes CASSLDRGNTEAFF.

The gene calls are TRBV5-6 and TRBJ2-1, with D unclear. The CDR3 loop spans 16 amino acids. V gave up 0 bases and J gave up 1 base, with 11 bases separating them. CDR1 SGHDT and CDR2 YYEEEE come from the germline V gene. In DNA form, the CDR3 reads TGTGCCAGCAGCTTGGTTTCGGGTTGGTCCTACAATGAGCAGTTCTTC. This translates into CASSLVSGWSYNEQFF.

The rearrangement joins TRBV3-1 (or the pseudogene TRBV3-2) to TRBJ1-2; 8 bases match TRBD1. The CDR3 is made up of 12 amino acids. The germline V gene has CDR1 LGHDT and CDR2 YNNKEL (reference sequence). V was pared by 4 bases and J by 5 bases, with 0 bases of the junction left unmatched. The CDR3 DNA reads TGTGCCAGCAGCCGGGACAGGTATGGCTACACCTTC. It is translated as CASSRDRYGYTF.

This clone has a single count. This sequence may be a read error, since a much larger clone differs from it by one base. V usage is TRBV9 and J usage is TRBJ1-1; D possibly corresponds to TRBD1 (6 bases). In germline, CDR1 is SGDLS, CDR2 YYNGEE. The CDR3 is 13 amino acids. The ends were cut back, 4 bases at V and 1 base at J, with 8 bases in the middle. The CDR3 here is CASSRQENTEAFF. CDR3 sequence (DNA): TGTGCCAGCAGCCGACAGGAGAACACTGAAGCTTTCTTT.

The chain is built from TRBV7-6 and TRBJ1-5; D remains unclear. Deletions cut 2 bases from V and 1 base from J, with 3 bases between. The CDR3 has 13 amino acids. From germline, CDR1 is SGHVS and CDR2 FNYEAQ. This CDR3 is CASSLQSNQPQHF. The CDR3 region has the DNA TGTGCCAGCAGCTTACAGAGCAATCAGCCCCAGCATTTT.